The 25 T cell receptor beta chains below all came from one sample that was sequenced in a study of naive and memory T cell subsets. Both TRBC1 and TRBC2 were covered by a beta constant-region primer of two equimolar oligonucleotides. Four rounds of PCR amplified the ligated cDNA using nested alpha and beta constant-region primers plus SP2. Via MiXCR, TCRdb re-called the UMI-ligation and nested PCR reads, giving one row per CDR3 protein. The repertoire holds 95,000 to 150,000 distinct CDR3 sequences, with just over 35% as singletons. Sequences were obtained from central memory CD4+ T cells from blood. The receptors were sampled from a human donor in good health.

Only a few counts were recorded for this clonotype. V and J are TRBV11-2 and TRBJ2-1; 8 bases align to TRBD1. The ends lost 5 bases at V and 5 bases at J; junction bases unmatched: 5. The CDR3 loop spans 14 amino acids. Per the germline V gene, CDR1 is SGHAT and CDR2 is FQNNGV. CDR3 nucleotides: TGTGCCAGCAGCCCGGACAGGGCAAACAATGAGCAGTTCTTC. Amino acids: CASSPDRANNEQFF.

This chain links TRBV2 with TRBJ2-7, with D hard to call. Trimming removed 1 base from V and 2 bases from J, with 9 bases in between. The CDR3 has 14 amino acids. Germline CDR1 SNHLY, CDR2 FYNNEI. This chain's CDR3 is CASSEEVRAYEQYF. As DNA, the CDR3 is TGTGCCAGCAGTGAAGAGGTCCGAGCCTACGAGCAGTACTTC. Full variable domain (missing parts from reference TRBV2 and TRBJ2-7): EPEVTQTPSHQVTQMGQEVILRCVPISNHLYFYWYRQILGQKVEFLVSFYNNEISEKSEIFDDQFSVERPDGSNFTLKIRSTKLEDSAMYFCASSEEVRAYEQYFGPGTRLTVT.

This clonotype has just a few counts. CDR3 sequence reads: CAWSVSLAGVEQYF. The DNA for the CDR3 is TGTGCCTGGAGTGTATCACTAGCGGGAGTCGAGCAGTACTTC. The genes are TRBV30 and TRBJ2-7, with TRBD2 identical over 11 bases. Trimming cost V 0 bases and J 6 bases; bases outside gene matches: 4. The CDR3 has 14 amino acids. Germline V CDR1 and CDR2: GTSNPN, SVGIG (reference sequence).

This sequence joins TRBV12-3 or TRBV12-4 and TRBJ2-7, with 13 bases that match TRBD2. The J segment lost 6 bases and the V segment lost 6 bases, leaving 2 bases of the junction unmatched. The CDR3 totals 13 residues. CDR3 in DNA: TGTGCCAGCAGGGGACTAGCGGGACGCGAGCAGTACTTC. Residues: CASRGLAGREQYF.

The chain links TRBV7-2 to TRBJ2-5; the D is unclear. The CDR3 runs to 13 residues. Germline values: CDR1 SGHTA, CDR2 FQGNSA. V was shortened by 4 bases and J by 7 bases, with 13 bases between the two germline ends. Here the CDR3 DNA reads TGTGCCAGCAGCTCAGCCCCCCAGCGGACCCAGTACTTC. Translating gives CASSSAPQRTQYF.

The chain is built from TRBV7-9 and TRBJ2-3; D remains unclear. The CDR3 covers 14 residues. Germline assignment: CDR1 SEHNR and CDR2 FQNEAQ (reference sequence). V dropped 5 bases and J dropped 5 bases, with 14 bases sitting between them. The CDR3 protein is CASSPRAALDTQYF. The CDR3 coding sequence is TGTGCCAGCAGCCCCCGGGCCGCCCTAGATACGCAGTATTTT. Supplemented by reference TRBV7-9 and TRBJ2-3, the full variable domain reads DTGVSQNPRHKITKRGQNVTFRCDPISEHNRLYWYRQTLGQGPEFLTYFQNEAQLEKSRLLSDRFSAERPKGSFSTLEIQRTEQGDSAMYLCASSPRAALDTQYFGPGTRLTVL.

This clonotype was seen a few times. The chain couples TRBV29-1 to TRBJ2-7, with D possibly being TRBD2 (6 bases). Germline CDR1 is SQVTM and CDR2 is ANQGSEA. CDR3 size: 14 residues. V lost 0 bases and J 3 bases, leaving 12 bases between the germline ends. The CDR3 here is CSVEDPTGVYEQYF. CDR3 nucleotides: TGCAGCGTTGAAGATCCGACGGGAGTCTACGAGCAGTACTTC.

This clonotype was counted a few times. CDR3 coding DNA: TGCAGCGTTGTCGGACAGATACAAGAGACCCAGTACTTC. Residues: CSVVGQIQETQYF. The gene calls are TRBV29-1 and TRBJ2-5; possibly TRBD1 for D (6 bases). This CDR3 comprises 13 residues. CDR1 and CDR2 (germline): SQVTM, ANQGSEA. Trimming took 4 bases from V and 2 from J, leaving 11 bases between them.

This clonotype was seen once. V usage is TRBV5-1 and J usage is TRBJ1-1; TRBD1 is a possible D gene (5 bases). The CDR3 has 18 amino acids. Looked up from germline, CDR1 is SGHRS and CDR2 is YFSETQ. V lost 7 bases and J 4 bases, leaving 29 bases between the germline ends. CDR3 in DNA: TGCGCCAGCGCCCCCTCCGTTGGTTGCGAAATGGGGCGCACTGAAGCTTTCTTT. Its protein is CASAPSVGCEMGRTEAFF.

This clonotype was seen more than once but under ten times. V gene TRBV15 combines with J gene TRBJ2-1; 8 bases align to TRBD2. CDR1 and CDR2 (germline): LNHNV, YYDKDF (reference sequence). J was trimmed by 6 bases and V by 0 bases; bases with no gene match: 4. The CDR3 extends over 15 amino acids. The CDR3 DNA sequence: TGTGCCACCAGCAGAGATCCCGGGGGGGTCAATGAGCAGTTCTTC. Residues: CATSRDPGGVNEQFF.

A few counts support this clonotype. The chain carries TRBV6-5 and TRBJ1-4, with 9 bases matching TRBD1. The V segment lost 5 bases and the J segment 10 bases; nucleotides outside the gene matches: 8. This CDR3 has 14 amino acids. Germline V CDR1 and CDR2: MNHEY, SVGAGI. The CDR3 DNA follows: TGTGCCAGCAGTGACGACAGGGGGGTCGGAAAACTGTTTTTT. Amino acids: CASSDDRGVGKLFF.

V and J are TRBV20-1 and TRBJ1-4; D is ambiguous. Germline-derived CDR1 and CDR2 are DFQATT and SNEGSKA (reference sequence). V lost 4 bases, J lost 0 bases, and 18 bases lay in between. The CDR3 is made up of 17 amino acids. CDR3 sequence (DNA): TGCAGTGCTACCTCTACGTACAGAACAACAACTAATGAAAAACTGTTTTTT. Amino acids: CSATSTYRTTTNEKLFF.

This clonotype turned up a few times. The rearrangement joins TRBV15 to TRBJ2-1; D is undetermined. V lost 0 bases and J lost 5, with 8 bases in between. The CDR3 sequence is 14 residues long. Per germline, CDR1 LNHNV and CDR2 YYDKDF (reference sequence). The CDR3 DNA follows: TGTGCCACCAGCAGAGATAGGTACCACAATGAGCAGTTCTTC. It is translated as CATSRDRYHNEQFF.

V usage is TRBV6-6 and J usage is TRBJ1-5; a possible D gene is TRBD1 (5 bases). V lost 7 bases to trimming and J lost 0 bases, with 13 bases between them. From germline, CDR1 is MNHNY and CDR2 SVGAGI (reference sequence). This CDR3 has 15 residues. CDR3 sequence (DNA): TGTGCCAGCACCCGGGACGGATATAGCAATCAGCCCCAGCATTTT. Translating it yields CASTRDGYSNQPQHF.

The table lists this clonotype with a few counts. V usage is TRBV6-1 and J usage is TRBJ1-5; tentatively, D is TRBD1 (5 bases). Germline CDR1 MNHNS, CDR2 SASEGT. V dropped 4 bases and J dropped 4 bases, with 14 bases sitting between them. The CDR3 has 15 residues. The CDR3: CASSGRAGANQPQHF. The CDR3 nucleotides read TGTGCCAGCAGTGGCAGGGCTGGGGCAAATCAGCCCCAGCATTTT.

The chain links TRBV20-1 to TRBJ2-5, with 13 positions matching TRBD2. CDR1 and CDR2 (germline): DFQATT, SNEGSKA (reference sequence). V was pared by 6 bases and J by 7 bases, with 8 bases of the junction left unmatched. This CDR3 is 14 amino acids long. The CDR3 sequence is CSAPGLAGVVTQYF. The DNA of the CDR3 is TGCAGTGCCCCCGGACTAGCGGGAGTGGTGACCCAGTACTTC.

The V call is TRBV12-3 or TRBV12-4, the J call TRBJ2-1, with D perhaps given as TRBD1 or TRBD2 (5 bases each). Trimming cost V 5 bases and J 9 bases, with 11 bases left between them. The CDR3 runs to 12 residues. The CDR3: CASSPARGEQFF. CDR3 bases: TGTGCCAGCAGTCCCGCGAGGGGTGAGCAGTTCTTC.

This clonotype was counted ten times or more. The rearrangement links TRBV20-1 to TRBJ2-3, with TRBD2 identical over 14 bases. J gave up 10 bases and V 1 base, and 13 bases lay outside the gene matches. Germline CDR1 DFQATT, CDR2 SNEGSKA (reference sequence). CDR3 length: 17 amino acids. The CDR3 DNA sequence: TGCAGTGCTAGAGGAGTTGGGACTAGCGGGGGTATTGTCTCGCAGTATTTT. As protein: CSARGVGTSGGIVSQYF.

This clonotype was counted only a few times. The chain is built from TRBV7-2 and TRBJ2-3; perhaps TRBD2 as D (5 bases). CDR3 size: 17 residues. CDR1 and CDR2 (germline): SGHTA, FQGNSA. The V and J ends lost 1 base and 1 base respectively, with 15 bases between them. The CDR3 coding sequence is TGTGCCAGCAGCTTAGTTCCTATGGGAGCTGGCACAGATACGCAGTATTTT. Translated, it gives CASSLVPMGAGTDTQYF.

This clonotype has only a few counts. J is TRBJ2-1 and V is TRBV11-3; a weak D match, TRBD1 (5 bases). The V end was cut by 1 base, the J end by 6 bases, with 10 bases between. The length of the CDR3 is 14 residues. CDR1 and CDR2 from the germline V gene are SGHNT and YENEEA. CDR3 residues: CASSLGQTGNEQFF. CDR3 bases: TGTGCCAGCAGCTTAGGACAGACGGGCAATGAGCAGTTCTTC.

This rearrangement joins TRBV5-1 to TRBJ2-3; D is unclear. The CDR3 runs 15 residues. Germline V gene data show CDR1 as SGHRS and CDR2 as YFSETQ. V lost 2 bases and J 0 bases, leaving 10 bases between the germline ends. The CDR3 reads CASSFHAASTDTQYF. The CDR3 DNA sequence: TGCGCCAGCAGCTTCCACGCGGCGAGCACAGATACGCAGTATTTT.

The J gene is TRBJ2-1, the V gene TRBV3-1; possibly TRBD2 for D (5 bases). The V gene lost 3 bases and the J gene lost 9 bases, with 9 bases spanning the gap. The CDR3 loop spans 12 amino acids. The germline V gene encodes CDR1 LGHDT and CDR2 YNNKEL (reference sequence). The CDR3 protein is CASSHPEGEQFF. CDR3 in DNA: TGTGCCAGCAGCCACCCCGAGGGTGAGCAGTTCTTC.

In its sample, this clonotype was seen many times. The chain has TRBV24-1 and TRBJ2-1, with a tentative D call TRBD1 (5 bases). The ends were cut back, 6 bases at V and 0 bases at J, with 14 bases in the middle. The CDR3 extends over 16 amino acids. Germline V CDR1 and CDR2: KGHDR, SFDVKD. For the CDR3, the DNA is TGTGCCACCAGTAGACCAGGGCCTACCTCCTACAATGAGCAGTTCTTC. Its translation: CATSRPGPTSYNEQFF.

The V and J genes are TRBV5-6 and TRBJ2-1; TRBD2 matches 9 bases. V gave up 1 base and J gave up 4 bases; unmatched junction bases: 6. From germline, CDR1 is SGHDT and CDR2 YYEEEE. This CDR3 comprises 16 residues. The CDR3 region has the DNA TGTGCCAGCAGCTTGCCGGGTAGCGGGAGATACAATGAGCAGTTCTTC. Amino acids: CASSLPGSGRYNEQFF.

This clonotype was counted a single time. The J gene is TRBJ1-2, the V gene TRBV29-1; D is unclear. V gave up 4 bases and J gave up 7 bases, with 19 bases separating them. The V gene's germline CDR1 is SQVTM and CDR2 ANQGSEA. The CDR3 runs to 14 residues. CDR3 nucleotides: TGCAGCGTTGTTTCCGACTTTCCGGTTGTTGGCTACACCTTC. It is translated as CSVVSDFPVVGYTF.